The next 27 T cell receptor beta chains were all read from a single sample in a study of T cells in Graves' hyperthyroidism and ophthalmopathy. The TCR beta CDR3 regions underwent amplification using RNA transcripts as the source. Carried out on the TCR CDR3, a first-round RT-PCR used the HTBI primer set. TCRdb used MiXCR to reprocess the multiplex PCR reads, holding one entry per CDR3 protein. Of about 760,000 distinct CDR3 sequences listed, roughly a third are singletons. The specimen was blood. These receptors all come from a woman aged 40 to 55 with Graves' hyperthyroidism.

A few counts support this clonotype. The chain joins TRBV12-3 or TRBV12-4 to TRBJ1-1; D remains ambiguous. Trimming took off 6 bases at V and 11 bases at J, with 19 bases between the two ends. This CDR3 contains 13 residues. The CDR3 is CASSPGLLREAFF. CDR3 DNA: TGTGCCAGCAGCCCCGGACTCTTAAGGGAGGCTTTCTTT.

This clonotype was observed many times. V and J are TRBV19 and TRBJ1-2; 7 bases fit TRBD1. The CDR3 contains 11 residues. Trimming at V came to 6 bases and at J to 7 bases, leaving 2 bases not matched to a gene. The V gene's germline CDR1 is LNHDA and CDR2 SQIVND (reference sequence). The CDR3 coding sequence is TGTGCCAGTAGGACAGGGCCTGGCTACACCTTC. This gives the protein CASRTGPGYTF.

This chain uses TRBV6-2 or TRBV6-3 with TRBJ1-2; D gene uncertain. Trimming took off 10 bases at V and 0 bases at J, with 12 bases between the two ends. The CDR3 is made up of 13 amino acids. Germline V gene lookup returns CDR1 MNHEY and CDR2 SVGEGT. CDR3 nucleotide sequence: TGTGCCACCTCGCTCGCCGCTAACTATGGCTACACCTTC. Translation: CATSLAANYGYTF.

The chain carries TRBV7-9 and TRBJ2-2, with D possibly matching TRBD2 (6 bases). This CDR3 is built from 15 residues. Germline V CDR1 and CDR2: SEHNR, FQNEAQ (reference sequence). Trimming left V 3 bases short and J 3 bases short, with 11 bases between. The CDR3 reads CASSFRLEDTGELFF. In nucleotides, the CDR3 is TGTGCCAGCAGCTTTCGACTAGAGGACACCGGGGAGCTGTTTTTT.

This clonotype appeared a few times. The CDR3 is CSASDHTEAFF. In DNA form, the CDR3 reads TGCAGTGCTTCCGATCACACTGAAGCTTTCTTT. The chain employs TRBV20-1 and TRBJ1-1; D gene uncertain. Trimming took 5 bases from V and 3 from J, leaving 7 bases between them. The CDR3 covers 11 residues. Per the germline V gene, CDR1 is DFQATT and CDR2 is SNEGSKA (reference sequence).

J is TRBJ2-7 and V is TRBV28, with D perhaps TRBD1 (5 bases). V was trimmed by 3 bases and J by 0 bases, leaving 12 bases between them. In germline, CDR1 is MDHEN, CDR2 SYDVKM. The CDR3 is made up of 15 amino acids. Here the CDR3 reads CASSFQGGLSYEQYF. The CDR3 bases are TGTGCCAGCAGTTTCCAGGGTGGCCTCTCCTACGAGCAGTACTTC.

The J gene is TRBJ2-7, the V gene TRBV29-1; no clear D gene. The CDR3 runs 12 residues. Germline lookup yields CDR1 SQVTM and CDR2 ANQGSEA. V lost 4 bases and J 7 bases, leaving 14 bases between the germline ends. In nucleotides, the CDR3 is TGCAGCGTTGTCAAGAATTTGAATGAGCAGTACTTC. Translated: CSVVKNLNEQYF.

This clonotype has ten or more counts. The chain couples TRBV6-5 to TRBJ1-1; D not resolved. V lost 2 bases and J 1 base, leaving 8 bases between the germline ends. CDR3 length: 14 residues. Germline V lookup: CDR1 MNHEY, CDR2 SVGAGI. The CDR3 loop reads CASSYTATNTEAFF. Written as DNA, the CDR3 is TGTGCCAGCAGTTACACGGCAACGAACACTGAAGCTTTCTTT.

Worth noting for this clonotype: Germline and junction disagree at one end, which may indicate a read error. The chain uses TRBV5-8 and TRBJ1-6; D is unresolved. Germline CDR1 SGHTS, CDR2 YDEGEE. The CDR3 is 15 amino acids. As DNA, the CDR3 is TGCGCCAGCAGCCAGGCCTACTCCTATAATTCACCCCTCCACTTT. As protein: CASSQAYSYNSPLHF.

The rearrangement uses TRBV15 and TRBJ2-2; weak D call: TRBD1 (5 bases). The CDR3 runs to 15 residues. Trimming removed 3 bases from V and 6 bases from J, with 14 bases in between. CDR1 LNHNV and CDR2 YYDKDF come from the germline V gene (reference sequence). This CDR3 is CATSSRSGMSGELFF. CDR3 bases: TGTGCCACCAGCAGTAGGTCAGGGATGTCCGGGGAGCTGTTTTTT.

This clonotype was observed a few times. The chain links TRBV6-2 or TRBV6-3 to TRBJ1-1, with D hard to call. CDR3 size: 13 residues. With 7 bases removed from V and 5 bases from J, the gap between germline ends came to 14 bases. Germline V gene data show CDR1 as MNHEY and CDR2 as SVGEGT. The CDR3 bases are TGTGCCAGCACCCAGGAGTGGCGGACTGAAGCTTTCTTT. Its protein product is CASTQEWRTEAFF.

The chain recombines TRBV18 with TRBJ1-4; D unclear. This CDR3 has 14 residues. The V and J ends lost 2 bases and 3 bases respectively, with 7 bases between them. Looked up from germline, CDR1 is KGHSH and CDR2 is LQKENI. The chain's CDR3 is CASSPIEANEKLFF. Here the CDR3 DNA reads TGTGCCAGCTCACCAATCGAAGCTAATGAAAAACTGTTTTTT.

This chain connects TRBV11-2 to TRBJ2-7; D is perhaps TRBD2 (5 bases). This CDR3 contains 16 residues. Trimming removed 0 bases at V and 2 bases at J, with 14 bases between. The germline CDR1 and CDR2 sequences are SGHAT and FQNNGV. The CDR3 DNA follows: TGTGCCAGCAGCTTAGATTTCTCGGGAACCCCCTACGAGCAGTACTTC. This sequence encodes CASSLDFSGTPYEQYF.

This clonotype came up a few times. This chain joins TRBV11-2 and TRBJ1-2; weak D call: TRBD1 (5 bases). V lost 11 bases and J lost 4, with 17 bases in between. Germline-derived CDR1 and CDR2 are SGHAT and FQNNGV. This CDR3 is 13 amino acids long. This CDR3 is CAGGGAGGYGYTF. The DNA for the CDR3 is TGTGCCGGGGGAGGGGCCGGTGGCTATGGCTACACCTTC.

Concerning this clonotype: This may stem from a read error, because a much larger clone lies one nucleotide away. This chain links TRBV29-1 with TRBJ1-2; possible D gene TRBD1, 6 bases. The CDR3 contains 12 residues. Germline CDR1 and CDR2: SQVTM and ANQGSEA. The CDR3 DNA reads as TGCGGCGTGCTCACAGGGCGCTATGGCTACACCTTC. This translates into CGVLTGRYGYTF.

The table lists this clonotype with a count of one. The chain carries TRBV4-1 and TRBJ2-5, with 8 bases that match TRBD2. The germline V gene has CDR1 MGHRA and CDR2 YSYEKL. The CDR3 runs to 17 residues. V lost 4 bases, J lost 4 bases, and 14 bases stayed unmatched. CDR3 region: CASSRIPGGPSSETQYF. As DNA, the CDR3 is TGCGCCAGCAGCCGGATCCCGGGGGGGCCGAGCTCAGAGACCCAGTACTTC.

This clonotype was seen only a few times. This chain uses TRBV12-3 or TRBV12-4 with TRBJ1-1; D might be TRBD1 (5 bases). CDR3 size: 15 residues. V was cut by 5 bases and J by 5 bases, with 18 bases left in between. The CDR3 spells CASSRGGRGRTEAFF. CDR3 nucleotide sequence: TGTGCCAGCAGTCGGGGCGGGCGGGGGAGGACTGAAGCTTTCTTT.

This clonotype has more than one count but fewer than ten. The conserved closing phenylalanine or tryptophan is absent in this CDR3, likely reflecting a read error. The gene calls are TRBV5-1 and TRBJ2-7; D gene uncertain. This CDR3 contains 12 residues. Germline V gene data show CDR1 as SGHRS and CDR2 as YFSETQ. V lost 0 bases to trimming and J lost 6 bases, with 7 bases between them. The CDR3 protein is CASSLGLGEQYL. CDR3 nucleotides: TGCGCCAGCAGCTTGGGGTTGGGCGAGCAGTACCTC.

This clonotype was counted many times. The chain carries TRBV7-9 and TRBJ2-7, with D possibly TRBD1 on 5 matching bases. V shed 1 base and J shed 6 bases, with 13 bases lying between them. The CDR3 runs to 14 residues. The germline CDR1 and CDR2 sequences are SEHNR and FQNEAQ (reference sequence). The CDR3 sequence: CASSLEDISAEQYF. Written as DNA, the CDR3 is TGTGCCAGCAGCTTAGAGGACATCTCTGCCGAGCAGTACTTC.

The chain couples TRBV6-5 to TRBJ2-3, with TRBD1 matching over 7 bases. V was clipped by 6 bases and J by 0 bases; unmatched bases: 3. The CDR3 length is 14 residues. Germline V lookup: CDR1 MNHEY, CDR2 SVGAGI. DNA for the CDR3: TGTGCCAGCAGGACAGGGTATAGCACAGATACGCAGTATTTT. Protein sequence: CASRTGYSTDTQYF.

This clonotype was counted many times. This rearrangement joins TRBV10-2 to TRBJ1-4; D unresolved. Trimming shortened V by 5 bases and J by 0 bases, and 7 bases separated the two germline ends. The CDR3 contains 14 residues. From germline, CDR1 is WSHSY and CDR2 SAAADI. In DNA, the CDR3 is TGCGCCAGCAGTAGATCTTCAACTAATGAAAAACTGTTTTTT. This encodes CASSRSSTNEKLFF.

The rearrangement joins TRBV29-1 to TRBJ2-7; 9 bases are a match to TRBD1. The CDR3 is 12 amino acids. In germline, CDR1 is SQVTM, CDR2 ANQGSEA. V trimming: 8 bases; J trimming: 5 bases; junction bases outside the gene matches: 7. The CDR3 sequence is CSFPGQGDEQYF. The CDR3 nucleotides are TGCAGCTTTCCGGGACAGGGAGACGAGCAGTACTTC.

J is TRBJ2-2 and V is TRBV19; D not resolved. The V end was cut by 8 bases, the J end by 4 bases, with 14 bases between. CDR3 length: 14 amino acids. Per germline, CDR1 LNHDA and CDR2 SQIVND (reference sequence). CDR3 in amino acids: CASRQTLGTGELFF. The CDR3 DNA sequence: TGTGCCAGTCGCCAGACCTTGGGCACCGGGGAGCTGTTTTTT.

On this clonotype: A much larger clone differs from this one at a single base, so this may be a read error. CDR3 loop: CASKHEVGAFYGYTF. In nucleotides, the CDR3 is TGTGCCAGCAAGCACGAAGTAGGGGCCTTCTATGGCTACACCTTC. The J gene is TRBJ1-2, the V gene TRBV5-5; a weak D match, TRBD1 (5 bases). V shed 6 bases and J shed 4 bases, with 19 bases lying between them. This CDR3 spans 15 amino acids. Germline CDR1 is SGHKS and CDR2 is YYEKEE (reference sequence).

This clonotype has a count of ten or more. V usage is TRBV7-9 and J usage is TRBJ2-5, with D tentatively TRBD2 (6 bases). V was clipped by 5 bases and J by 5 bases, with 15 bases between them. This CDR3 has 14 amino acids. Germline lookup yields CDR1 SEHNR and CDR2 FQNEAQ (reference sequence). The CDR3 DNA sequence: TGTGCCAGCAGCCCCGCGGGGTTGGACGAGACCCAGTACTTC. Its protein product is CASSPAGLDETQYF. The variable domain in full, with the rest retrieved from reference TRBV7-9 and TRBJ2-5, is DTGVSQNPRHKITKRGQNVTFRCDPISEHNRLYWYRQTLGQGPEFLTYFQNEAQLEKSRLLSDRFSAERPKGSFSTLEIQRTEQGDSAMYLCASSPAGLDETQYFGPGTRLLVL.

V gene TRBV7-2 combines with J gene TRBJ1-2; D may be TRBD1 (5 bases). Germline CDR1 and CDR2: SGHTA and FQGNSA. CDR3 length: 15 residues. V was cut by 1 base and J by 0 bases, with 9 bases left in between. Here the CDR3 DNA reads TGTGCCAGCAGCTTAGTTCGGGGGTCTAACTATGGCTACACCTTC. This codes for CASSLVRGSNYGYTF.

This clonotype came up many times. The rearrangement joins TRBV4-3 to TRBJ1-1; 7 positions agree with TRBD1. Germline V lookup: CDR1 LGHNA, CDR2 YSLEER. J was trimmed by 4 bases and V by 3 bases; bases with no gene match: 5. This CDR3 comprises 14 residues. The CDR3 sequence: CASSQQGGSTEAFF. The CDR3 DNA is TGCGCCAGCAGCCAGCAGGGGGGGAGCACTGAAGCTTTCTTT.